A single sample is the source of the 30 T cell receptor beta chains below, sequenced in a study of long-term antiretroviral therapy in people with HIV. Survey-level resolution applied to immunoSEQ assay v3.0. Some clones are missing from TCRdb's copy, which holds only in-frame ones; the method was immunoSEQ multiplex PCR. The sample includes roughly 17,000 clones, 60% to 80% of them seen just once. Sequenced here: unsorted PBMCs, sampled 2.3 years after starting antiretroviral therapy. The receptors shown here come from a woman in her thirties or forties with HIV.

The chain combines TRBV5-5 with TRBJ2-7, with TRBD2 identical over 16 bases. The CDR3 is 17 amino acids. Germline lookup yields CDR1 SGHKS and CDR2 YYEKEE (reference sequence). Unmatched junction bases numbered 9, after V lost 2 bases and J lost 7 bases. The CDR3 DNA follows: TGTGCCAGCAGCTTTTCGGGACTAGCGGGAGGGCCGGAAGAGCAGTACTTC. This translates into CASSFSGLAGGPEEQYF.

The V and J genes are TRBV7-9 and TRBJ2-3, with 8 bases aligning to TRBD2. Germline values: CDR1 SEHNR, CDR2 FQNEAQ (reference sequence). The CDR3 consists of 17 residues. Germline trimming cut 1 base from V and 2 bases from J; bases unmatched to any gene: 8. CDR3 nucleotides: TGTGCCAGCAGCTTAGGTCGGGCCGGGAGGGTCACAGATACGCAGTATTTT. This codes for CASSLGRAGRVTDTQYF.

This clone was recorded only once. The chain employs TRBV19 and TRBJ2-3; D ambiguous. The germline V gene encodes CDR1 LNHDA and CDR2 SQIVND (reference sequence). Trimming stripped 0 bases from V and 1 base from J, with 5 bases between. This CDR3 has 14 residues. CDR3 bases: TGTGCCAGTAGTATAGATACCGGCACAGATACGCAGTATTTT. This translates into CASSIDTGTDTQYF.

DNA for the CDR3: TGTGCCAGCAGTCCTGGGACAGGGGGCTCCTACGAGCAGTACTTC. Residues: CASSPGTGGSYEQYF. The chain links TRBV27 to TRBJ2-7, with 11 bases fitting TRBD1. The CDR3 extends over 15 amino acids. CDR1 and CDR2 from the germline V gene are MNHEY and SMNVEV (reference sequence). With 5 bases clipped from V and 0 bases from J, the junction kept 3 bases outside the gene matches.

This chain uses TRBV27 with TRBJ2-1, with D perhaps matching TRBD2 (5 bases). The CDR3 has 17 residues. Trimming cost V 6 bases and J 5 bases, with 23 bases left between them. The germline V gene encodes CDR1 MNHEY and CDR2 SMNVEV (reference sequence). The CDR3 nucleotides are TGTGCCAGCAGCCTCCGGGGAGTCAGAGGCCTTGACAATGAGCAGTTCTTC. As protein: CASSLRGVRGLDNEQFF.

The DNA of the CDR3 is TGCGCCAGCAGCTTGCACGAGTCGAGAGGGACCGGGGAGCTGTTTTTT. Translation: CASSLHESRGTGELFF. The chain uses TRBV5-1 and TRBJ2-2; tentatively, D is TRBD2 (5 bases). The CDR3 loop spans 16 amino acids. CDR1 is SGHRS, CDR2 YFSETQ, per germline. Deletions cut 1 base from V and 5 bases from J, with 15 bases between.

The chain uses TRBV27 and TRBJ2-1; the D gene is possibly TRBD2 (6 bases). Trimming stripped 0 bases from V and 9 bases from J, with 21 bases between. The CDR3 is 17 residues long. Per germline, CDR1 MNHEY and CDR2 SMNVEV (reference sequence). As DNA, the CDR3 is TGTGCCAGCAGTTTATCGAGTGGACTACTGGTTATCGGTGAGCAGTTCTTC. The encoded protein is CASSLSSGLLVIGEQFF.

The chain is built from TRBV11-3 and TRBJ2-6; no definite D call. The CDR3 is made up of 14 amino acids. V was shortened by 5 bases and J by 0 bases, with 5 bases between the two germline ends. Germline V gives CDR1 SGHNT, CDR2 YENEEA. CDR3: CASSLSSGANVLTF. The CDR3 coding sequence is TGTGCCAGCAGCCTCAGCTCTGGGGCCAACGTCCTGACTTTC.

This chain joins TRBV7-9 and TRBJ2-5; 9 nucleotides agree with TRBD2. The CDR3 sequence is 15 residues long. Germline CDR1 SEHNR, CDR2 FQNEAQ (reference sequence). V lost 5 bases, J lost 3 bases, and 7 bases stayed unmatched. The CDR3 region is CASSDLAGLKETQYF. In DNA form, the CDR3 reads TGTGCCAGCAGCGACCTAGCGGGATTAAAAGAGACCCAGTACTTC.

CDR3 sequence: CASSGLAGDTQYF. CDR3 sequence (DNA): TGCGCCAGCAGTGGTCTAGCGGGAGATACGCAGTATTTT. The chain uses TRBV10-2 and TRBJ2-3, with 8 bases that match TRBD2. Germline CDR1 WSHSY, CDR2 SAAADI. The V segment lost 4 bases and the J segment 5 bases; nucleotides outside the gene matches: 2. The CDR3 consists of 13 residues.

This clone has only one observation. J is TRBJ1-5 and V is TRBV27; 10 positions match TRBD1. Unmatched junction bases numbered 12, after V lost 8 bases and J lost 8 bases. Germline lookup yields CDR1 MNHEY and CDR2 SMNVEV (reference sequence). The CDR3 has 15 amino acids. CDR3 in amino acids: CASGRQGAVTEPQHF. In nucleotides, the CDR3 is TGTGCCAGCGGACGACAGGGGGCCGTCACGGAGCCCCAGCATTTT.

This clone was counted a few times. The CDR3 sequence: CASSLDSGLEQYF. The CDR3 DNA reads as TGTGCCAGCAGTTTGGATTCGGGGTTGGAGCAGTACTTC. V gene TRBV6-1 combines with J gene TRBJ2-7; TRBD2 is a possible D gene (5 bases). The V end was cut by 5 bases, the J end by 7 bases, with 15 bases between. Germline V CDR1 and CDR2: MNHNS, SASEGT. The length of the CDR3 is 13 residues.

CDR3 sequence (DNA): TGCGCCAGCAGCCAAGATGGGGGTCAGACCCAGTACTTC. Protein sequence: CASSQDGGQTQYF. The chain joins TRBV4-3 to TRBJ2-5; tentatively, D is TRBD1 or TRBD2 (5 bases each). Germline assignment: CDR1 LGHNA and CDR2 YSLEER. Trimming left V 0 bases short and J 6 bases short, with 8 bases between. This CDR3 spans 13 amino acids.

This clone is a singleton in its sample. The chain has TRBV5-1 and TRBJ1-1, with D possibly TRBD1 on 5 matching bases. The CDR3 runs to 12 residues. V lost 2 bases, J lost 6 bases, and 8 bases lay in between. CDR1 SGHRS and CDR2 YFSETQ come from the germline V gene. The CDR3 protein is CASSFGAAEAFF. The CDR3 bases are TGCGCCAGCAGCTTCGGGGCCGCTGAAGCTTTCTTT.

In nucleotides, the CDR3 is TGTGCCATCAGTGAGCCGGGACTAGCGGGAGTCCCCGGCATCTACAATGAGCAGTTCTTC. Its protein product is CAISEPGLAGVPGIYNEQFF. The chain combines TRBV10-3 with TRBJ2-1, with 14 bases matching TRBD2. Germline assignment: CDR1 ENHRY and CDR2 SYGVKD. Unmatched junction bases numbered 12, after V lost 2 bases and J lost 3 bases. The CDR3 contains 20 residues.

The chain couples TRBV7-9 to TRBJ2-7, with TRBD2 matching 7 bases. V was clipped by 5 bases and J by 3 bases; unmatched bases: 4. From germline, CDR1 is SEHNR and CDR2 FQNEAQ (reference sequence). The length of the CDR3 is 13 residues. Here the CDR3 DNA reads TGTGCCAGCAGCCCTACTAGCGACTACGAGCAGTACTTC. It specifies CASSPTSDYEQYF.

The chain is built from TRBV7-9 and TRBJ1-1; tentatively, D is TRBD1 (5 bases). In germline, CDR1 is SEHNR, CDR2 FQNEAQ (reference sequence). V dropped 1 base and J dropped 1 base, with 10 bases sitting between them. The CDR3 length is 15 residues. This chain's CDR3 is CASSLGVGTNTEAFF. DNA for the CDR3: TGTGCCAGCAGCTTAGGGGTAGGGACGAACACTGAAGCTTTCTTT.

The chain uses TRBV15 and TRBJ1-2, with D possibly matching TRBD1 (5 bases). This CDR3 region has 16 residues. V was cut by 2 bases and J by 3 bases, with 16 bases left in between. Germline CDR1 and CDR2: LNHNV and YYDKDF (reference sequence). CDR3 sequence (DNA): TGTGCCACCAGCAGATCCTGGGGGGGGTCGGACTATGGCTACACCTTC. Protein product: CATSRSWGGSDYGYTF.

The chain carries TRBV7-6 and TRBJ1-4, with D unresolved. Germline V lookup: CDR1 SGHVS, CDR2 FNYEAQ. The CDR3 covers 13 residues. The V gene lost 1 base and the J gene lost 7 bases, with 7 bases spanning the gap. CDR3 DNA sequence: TGTGCCAGCAGCTTAGGGTTCGCTGAAAAACTGTTTTTT. Its protein product is CASSLGFAEKLFF.

V usage is TRBV2 and J usage is TRBJ1-1, with TRBD1 as a possible D gene (5 bases). The CDR3 length is 15 residues. V gave up 4 bases and J gave up 4 bases, with 16 bases separating them. Germline V gene data show CDR1 as SNHLY and CDR2 as FYNNEI. CDR3 sequence reads: CASSANSGRATEAFF. In DNA form, the CDR3 reads TGTGCCAGCAGTGCAAATTCGGGACGGGCCACTGAAGCTTTCTTT. The full variable domain, with the rest looked up from reference TRBV2 and TRBJ1-1, is EPEVTQTPSHQVTQMGQEVILRCVPISNHLYFYWYRQILGQKVEFLVSFYNNEISEKSEIFDDQFSVERPDGSNFTLKIRSTKLEDSAMYFCASSANSGRATEAFFGQGTRLTVV.

V is TRBV7-2 and J is TRBJ1-1; D unresolved. This CDR3 has 13 amino acids. Trimming pared 2 bases from V and 2 bases from J, leaving 6 bases between. Germline CDR1 is SGHTA and CDR2 is FQGNSA. Here the CDR3 DNA reads TGTGCCAGCAGCTTACAGTTTAACACTGAAGCTTTCTTT. Translating it yields CASSLQFNTEAFF.

The chain is built from TRBV14 and TRBJ1-2; D is possibly TRBD1 (6 bases). The V gene lost 4 bases and the J gene lost 6 bases, with 12 bases spanning the gap. Germline V gives CDR1 SGHDN, CDR2 FVKESK. This CDR3 is 13 amino acids long. Here the CDR3 reads CASSLPGQHGYTF. DNA for the CDR3: TGTGCCAGCAGCCTACCGGGACAACATGGCTACACCTTC.

This sequence joins TRBV19 and TRBJ2-1; D ambiguous. V was trimmed by 6 bases and J by 0 bases, leaving 9 bases between them. The CDR3 sequence is 14 residues long. Germline V gives CDR1 LNHDA, CDR2 SQIVND (reference sequence). CDR3 amino acids: CASSQQVSYNEQFF. In DNA form, the CDR3 reads TGTGCCAGTAGCCAGCAGGTCTCCTACAATGAGCAGTTCTTC. Full variable domain (remainder filled in from reference TRBV19 and TRBJ2-1): DGGITQSPKYLFRKEGQNVTLSCEQNLNHDAMYWYRQDPGQGLRLIYYSQIVNDFQKGDIAEGYSVSREKKESFPLTVTSAQKNPTAFYLCASSQQVSYNEQFFGPGTRLTVL.

This clone has a handful of counts. The CDR3 reads CATRDLSYGYTF. The CDR3 DNA is TGTGCCACACGGGACCTTTCCTATGGCTACACCTTC. This chain joins TRBV6-5 and TRBJ1-2, with D maybe TRBD1 (5 bases). The length of the CDR3 is 12 residues. Germline CDR1 MNHEY, CDR2 SVGAGI. V was cut by 10 bases and J by 4 bases, with 13 bases left in between.

The V and J genes are TRBV27 and TRBJ2-2; D is unresolved. The CDR3 covers 13 residues. CDR1 MNHEY and CDR2 SMNVEV come from the germline V gene (reference sequence). V was cut by 3 bases and J by 1 base, with 3 bases left in between. The CDR3 DNA reads TGTGCCAGCAGTTTTGGGAACACCGGGGAGCTGTTTTTT. Protein sequence: CASSFGNTGELFF.

V gene TRBV28 combines with J gene TRBJ2-7, with D maybe TRBD1 (5 bases). The CDR3 is 15 residues long. Germline assignment: CDR1 MDHEN and CDR2 SYDVKM. The germline V and J ends were trimmed by 3 bases and 3 bases, with 15 bases remaining between them. Here the CDR3 reads CASSFLDNSFYEQYF. CDR3 bases: TGTGCCAGCAGTTTTTTGGACAACTCTTTCTACGAGCAGTACTTC.

The genes are TRBV30 and TRBJ1-1; D might be TRBD1 (6 bases). The CDR3 has 13 amino acids. Trimming left V 2 bases short and J 8 bases short, with 15 bases between. The germline V gene encodes CDR1 GTSNPN and CDR2 SVGIG (reference sequence). In DNA form, the CDR3 reads TGTGCCTGGAGTTACGGGGTGGGGGGCGAAGCTTTCTTT. It encodes CAWSYGVGGEAFF.

The V and J genes are TRBV12-5 and TRBJ1-1; D is undetermined. The ends were cut back, 7 bases at V and 1 base at J, with 16 bases in the middle. Germline values: CDR1 LGHNT, CDR2 FRNRAP. The CDR3 has 15 residues. The CDR3 loop is CASVVGGLGNTEAFF. As DNA, the CDR3 is TGTGCTAGTGTTGTCGGCGGGTTAGGGAACACTGAAGCTTTCTTT.

This clone was detected only a few times. The rearrangement joins TRBV28 to TRBJ1-5; a weak D match, TRBD1 (5 bases). Trimming removed 1 base at V and 2 bases at J, with 12 bases between. Germline loops: CDR1 MDHEN, CDR2 SYDVKM. The CDR3 runs 16 residues. CDR3 region: CASSLFWGVGNQPQHF. In nucleotides, the CDR3 is TGTGCCAGCAGTTTATTCTGGGGGGTGGGCAATCAGCCCCAGCATTTT.

The rearrangement uses TRBV6-1 and TRBJ1-2; D call uncertain. The V gene lost 2 bases and the J gene lost 8 bases, with 9 bases spanning the gap. The CDR3 runs to 12 residues. Per the germline V gene, CDR1 is MNHNS and CDR2 is SASEGT. This CDR3 reads CASSEQGYGYTF. Here the CDR3 DNA reads TGTGCCAGCAGTGAACAAGGGTACGGCTACACCTTC.